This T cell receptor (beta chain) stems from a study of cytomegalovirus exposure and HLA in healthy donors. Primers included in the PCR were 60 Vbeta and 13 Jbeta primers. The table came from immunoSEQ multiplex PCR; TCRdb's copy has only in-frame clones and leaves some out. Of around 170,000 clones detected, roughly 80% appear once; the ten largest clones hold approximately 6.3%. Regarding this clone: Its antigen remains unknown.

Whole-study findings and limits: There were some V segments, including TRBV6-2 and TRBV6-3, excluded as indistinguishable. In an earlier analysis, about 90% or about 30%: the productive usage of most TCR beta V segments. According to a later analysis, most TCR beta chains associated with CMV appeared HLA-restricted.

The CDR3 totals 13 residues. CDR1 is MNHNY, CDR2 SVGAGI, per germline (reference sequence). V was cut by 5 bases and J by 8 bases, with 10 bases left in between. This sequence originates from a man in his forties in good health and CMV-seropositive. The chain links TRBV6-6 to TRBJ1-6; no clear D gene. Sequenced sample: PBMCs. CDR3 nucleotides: TGTGCCAGCAGTACAGATTGGGATTCACCCCTCCACTTT. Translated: CASSTDWDSPLHF.